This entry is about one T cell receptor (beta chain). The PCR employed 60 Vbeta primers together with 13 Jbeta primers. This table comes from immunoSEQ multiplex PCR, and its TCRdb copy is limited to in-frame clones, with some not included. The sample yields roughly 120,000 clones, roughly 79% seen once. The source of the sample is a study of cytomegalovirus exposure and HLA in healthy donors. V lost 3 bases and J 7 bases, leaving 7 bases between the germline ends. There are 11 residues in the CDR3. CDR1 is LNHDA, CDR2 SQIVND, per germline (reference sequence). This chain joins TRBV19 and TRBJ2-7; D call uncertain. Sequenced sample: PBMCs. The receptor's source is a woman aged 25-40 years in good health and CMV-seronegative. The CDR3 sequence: CASSINQEQYF. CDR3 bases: TGTGCCAGTAGTATTAACCAGGAGCAGTACTTC.